The 20 T cell receptor beta chains below all came from one sample that was sequenced in a study of T cells in localized non-small cell lung cancer. Sequencing used immunoSEQ multiplex PCR; TCRdb keeps in-frame clones, though not all of them. The repertoire holds 45,000 or so clones, with around 87% as singletons. This specimen was PBMCs, taken before any cancer treatment. Receptors were obtained from a man aged 40 to 75 with stage II lung adenocarcinoma.

V and J are TRBV6-5 and TRBJ1-1; no clear D. CDR3 length: 14 amino acids. The V and J ends lost 6 bases and 8 bases respectively, with 19 bases between them. Germline lookup yields CDR1 MNHEY and CDR2 SVGAGI. DNA of the CDR3: TGTGCCAGCAGACATCTCAGTGGTTCCGCGGAAGCTTTCTTT. Encoded protein: CASRHLSGSAEAFF.

In DNA, the CDR3 is TGTGCCAGCAGCTTAGAGAGGGGGCGGGCGCCCCCCATATATTTT. Protein sequence: CASSLERGRAPPIYF. The J gene is TRBJ1-3, the V gene TRBV7-9, with 7 bases fitting TRBD1. This CDR3 spans 15 amino acids. Trimming removed 1 base from V and 11 bases from J; junction bases left unmatched: 11. Germline lookup yields CDR1 SEHNR and CDR2 FQNEAQ (reference sequence).

The V call is TRBV29-1, the J call TRBJ2-7; 7 nucleotides match TRBD1. Germline CDR1 and CDR2: SQVTM and ANQGSEA. The CDR3 is made up of 14 amino acids. The V gene end was trimmed by 7 bases and the J gene end by 4 bases; junction bases not matched to a gene: 13. In DNA form, the CDR3 reads TGCAGCGGACGGACAGGATGCCGTATATACGAGCAGTACGTC. Its protein is CSGRTGCRIYEQYV.

The chain carries TRBV7-3 and TRBJ2-5; 8 nucleotides align to TRBD2. J gave up 4 bases and V 5 bases, and 9 bases lay outside the gene matches. Germline V gene sequence: CDR1 SGHTA, CDR2 FQGTGA. The CDR3 covers 15 residues. CDR3 loop: CASSLNPGGGETQYF. The CDR3, as DNA: TGTGCCAGCAGCCTAAACCCCGGGGGGGGAGAGACCCAGTACTTC.

The rearrangement links TRBV5-6 to TRBJ2-1; 7 bases agree with TRBD2. There are 13 residues in the CDR3. J was trimmed by 5 bases and V by 6 bases; bases with no gene match: 5. Germline CDR1 is SGHDT and CDR2 is YYEEEE. CDR3 DNA sequence: TGTGCCAGCATCGGGACTACCAACAATGAGCAGTTCTTC. This sequence encodes CASIGTTNNEQFF.

The table lists this clone with a count of one. The chain uses TRBV6-6 and TRBJ1-2; perhaps TRBD1 as D (5 bases). Germline V gene lookup returns CDR1 MNHNY and CDR2 SVGAGI (reference sequence). The CDR3 runs to 12 residues. The ends were cut back, 2 bases at V and 5 bases at J, with 6 bases in the middle. CDR3 region: CASSYGGYGYTF. The CDR3 DNA reads as TGTGCCAGCAGTTACGGGGGATATGGCTACACCTTC.

The chain links TRBV2 to TRBJ1-6, with 7 bases fitting TRBD1. V was pared by 7 bases and J by 7 bases, with 7 bases of the junction left unmatched. Germline CDR1 SNHLY, CDR2 FYNNEI. The CDR3 loop spans 14 amino acids. CDR3 region: CASIGGLWNSPLHF. The CDR3 DNA follows: TGTGCCAGCATAGGGGGCCTTTGGAATTCACCCCTCCACTTT.

The DNA for the CDR3 is TGCGCCAGCAGTGGGGGGGTAGGCTATGGCTACACCTTC. Its protein is CASSGGVGYGYTF. The V gene is TRBV10-2, the J gene TRBJ1-2; maybe TRBD1 (5 bases). Trimming removed 4 bases from V and 4 bases from J, with 10 bases in between. The germline V gene has CDR1 WSHSY and CDR2 SAAADI. This CDR3 has 13 residues.

The chain carries TRBV14 and TRBJ1-1; D is ambiguous. CDR1 SGHDN and CDR2 FVKESK come from the germline V gene. The germline V and J ends were trimmed by 0 bases and 5 bases, with 10 bases remaining between them. The CDR3 spans 14 residues. The CDR3 loop reads CASSQDSSRTEAFF. In DNA, the CDR3 is TGTGCCAGCAGCCAAGACAGTTCGAGAACTGAAGCTTTCTTT. Using reference TRBV14 and TRBJ1-1 for the parts outside the CDR3, the full variable domain is EAGVTQFPSHSVIEKGQTVTLRCDPISGHDNLYWYRRVMGKEIKFLLHFVKESKQDESGMPNNRFLAERTGGTYSTLKVQPAELEDSGVYFCASSQDSSRTEAFFGQGTRLTVV.

This chain joins TRBV6-5 and TRBJ1-3, with a tentative D call TRBD1 (5 bases). Germline values: CDR1 MNHEY, CDR2 SVGAGI. V lost 7 bases, J lost 1 base, and 14 bases lay in between. This CDR3 has 15 amino acids. The CDR3 bases are TGTGCCAGCAAGGAATGGCAGGGATCTGGAAACACCATATATTTT. Translating gives CASKEWQGSGNTIYF.

The chain links TRBV6-1 to TRBJ1-6; no clear D. The CDR3 loop spans 11 amino acids. The germline V and J ends were trimmed by 2 bases and 9 bases, with 2 bases remaining between them. CDR1 is MNHNS, CDR2 SASEGT, per germline. CDR3 in amino acids: CASSESSPLHF. The DNA for the CDR3 is TGTGCCAGCAGTGAAAGTTCACCCCTCCACTTT.

The chain carries TRBV9 and TRBJ2-3; D may correspond to TRBD1 or TRBD2 (5 bases each). The germline gives CDR1 SGDLS, CDR2 YYNGEE. The CDR3 has 14 amino acids. Trimming removed 0 bases from V and 5 bases from J, with 10 bases in between. In nucleotides, the CDR3 is TGTGCCAGCAGCGTAGGAGGGACGGGAGATACGCAGTATTTT. Encoded protein: CASSVGGTGDTQYF.

J is TRBJ2-5 and V is TRBV9, with 10 bases that match TRBD2. There are 15 residues in the CDR3. Germline V lookup: CDR1 SGDLS, CDR2 YYNGEE. Trimming took 2 bases from V and 4 from J; bases not matched to a gene: 5. The CDR3, as DNA: TGTGCCAGCAGCGTTGGAGTAGCGGGGGGAGAGACCCAGTACTTC. As protein: CASSVGVAGGETQYF. Together with reference TRBV9 and TRBJ2-5, the CDR3 gives the full variable domain: DSGVTQTPKHLITATGQRVTLRCSPRSGDLSVYWYQQSLDQGLQFLIQYYNGEERAKGNILERFSAQQFPDLHSELNLSSLELGDSALYFCASSVGVAGGETQYFGPGTRLLVL.

This chain links TRBV5-1 with TRBJ1-1, with D possibly being TRBD1 (6 bases). Germline CDR1 is SGHRS and CDR2 is YFSETQ. V lost 4 bases, J lost 8 bases, and 12 bases lay in between. The CDR3 is made up of 12 amino acids. For the CDR3, the DNA is TGCGCCAGCAGCGGAAACAGGGACGAAGCTTTCTTT. Encoded protein: CASSGNRDEAFF.

A single count supports this clone. At one end the junction does not follow the germline gene, possibly because of a read error. V gene TRBV7-2 combines with J gene TRBJ2-5; 12 bases line up with TRBD2. This CDR3 contains 16 residues. Germline V lookup: CDR1 SGHTA, CDR2 FQGNSA. The chain's CDR3 is CASSLALAGGTETQYF. The CDR3 nucleotides read TGTGCCAGCAGCCTAGCCCTAGCGGGGGGGACGGAGACCCAGTACTTC.

J is TRBJ2-5 and V is TRBV2, with 14 nucleotides matching TRBD2. V lost 0 bases, J lost 5 bases, and 17 bases stayed unmatched. Germline V gene sequence: CDR1 SNHLY, CDR2 FYNNEI. This CDR3 is built from 21 residues. CDR3 sequence reads: CASSEAFPGLAGGPRQETQYF. CDR3 nucleotide sequence: TGTGCCAGCAGTGAAGCATTTCCCGGACTAGCGGGGGGCCCCAGGCAGGAGACCCAGTACTTC.

The chain has TRBV19 and TRBJ1-2, with no clear D. Germline V gene lookup returns CDR1 LNHDA and CDR2 SQIVND (reference sequence). The V gene lost 1 base and the J gene lost 4 bases, with 7 bases spanning the gap. The length of the CDR3 is 13 residues. The CDR3 sequence is CASSIGATYGYTF. DNA of the CDR3: TGTGCCAGTAGTATAGGGGCAACCTATGGCTACACCTTC.

The chain joins TRBV6-5 to TRBJ2-5; 8 bases are a match to TRBD1. Trimming took 5 bases from V and 4 from J; bases not matched to a gene: 3. The germline V gene has CDR1 MNHEY and CDR2 SVGAGI. The CDR3 consists of 13 residues. The CDR3 loop reads CASSQTGGETQYF. The CDR3 nucleotides read TGTGCCAGCAGTCAAACAGGGGGAGAGACCCAGTACTTC.

The chain carries TRBV5-1 and TRBJ1-1; D gene uncertain. Deletions cut 2 bases from V and 6 bases from J, with 8 bases between. The CDR3 is 12 amino acids. The germline gives CDR1 SGHRS, CDR2 YFSETQ. Here the CDR3 reads CASSFDVSEAFF. CDR3 nucleotides: TGCGCCAGCAGCTTCGATGTATCTGAAGCTTTCTTT.

This chain connects TRBV21-1 to TRBJ2-3; the table gives TRBD1 as D, unverified against the DNA. TRBV21-1 is reported as a pseudogene. The CDR3 sequence is 16 residues long. Here the CDR3 reads CASSKETGAATDTQYF. CDR3 nucleotides: TGTGCCAGCAGCAAAGAAACAGGGGCCGCCACAGATACGCAGTATTTT.